Presented here are 20 T cell receptor beta chains from one specimen sequenced in a study of T cells after yellow fever vaccination. TCRdb reanalysed the 5' RACE reads using MiXCR and keeps one entry per CDR3 protein. The sample lists some 390,000 distinct CDR3 sequences, around 6.5% seen once, with approximately 16% in the top ten. Sequenced material: PBMCs, taken 5 days after the yellow fever booster vaccination. The receptor source for this set is a man aged 25 to 40 who received the YFV17D yellow fever vaccine.

This clonotype turned up a few times. The chain is built from TRBV5-1 and TRBJ1-4, with TRBD1 identical over 7 bases. Looked up from germline, CDR1 is SGHRS and CDR2 is YFSETQ. The J segment lost 7 bases and the V segment lost 1 base, leaving 4 bases of the junction unmatched. This CDR3 spans 14 amino acids. CDR3 nucleotide sequence: TGCGCCAGCAGCTTGTCGACAGGGATTGAAAAACTGTTTTTT. Translation: CASSLSTGIEKLFF.

The DNA of the CDR3 is TGCAGTGCGAGGGACAGGCTAAACTATGGCTACACCTTC. Residues: CSARDRLNYGYTF. This chain connects TRBV20-1 to TRBJ1-2; 8 bases map to TRBD1. The V and J ends lost 6 bases and 2 bases, in that order; junction bases with no gene match: 5. This CDR3 is 13 amino acids long. Per the germline V gene, CDR1 is DFQATT and CDR2 is SNEGSKA (reference sequence).

A note on this clonotype: This sequence may be a read error, since a much larger clone differs from it by one base. The conserved phenylalanine or tryptophan normally closing the CDR3 is absent here, so this likely arose from a read error. The chain combines TRBV4-3 with TRBJ2-3, with D unclear. V lost 3 bases, J lost 0 bases, and 16 bases lay in between. Germline V gives CDR1 LGHNA, CDR2 YSLEER. The CDR3 length is 17 residues. Here the CDR3 reads CASSQFPQSASTDTQYL. CDR3 bases: TGCGCCAGCAGCCAGTTCCCGCAGTCGGCTAGCACAGATACGCAGTATTTA.

This clonotype turned up a few times. V gene TRBV19 combines with J gene TRBJ2-4; TRBD1 matches 8 bases. Germline CDR1 and CDR2: LNHDA and SQIVND (reference sequence). This CDR3 is built from 14 residues. J gave up 7 bases and V 6 bases, and 8 bases lay outside the gene matches. The CDR3 loop reads CASRTGQGRNIQYF. DNA for the CDR3: TGTGCCAGTAGAACCGGACAGGGAAGGAACATTCAGTACTTC.

This clonotype has at least ten counts. The chain joins TRBV6-6 to TRBJ1-1; 7 positions agree with TRBD1. With 4 bases clipped from V and 12 bases from J, the junction kept 11 bases outside the gene matches. Germline CDR1 MNHNY, CDR2 SVGAGI (reference sequence). There are 13 residues in the CDR3. The DNA for the CDR3 is TGTGCCAGCAGTTTCGGTTTAGGCAGGGGGTCTTTCTTT. It codes for CASSFGLGRGSFF.

This clonotype has at least ten counts. The chain carries TRBV3-1 and TRBJ1-1; the D is unclear. CDR1 is LGHDT, CDR2 YNNKEL, per germline (reference sequence). V was pared by 3 bases and J by 4 bases, with 9 bases between. This CDR3 spans 13 amino acids. The CDR3 loop reads CASSQGRITEAFF. As DNA, the CDR3 is TGTGCCAGCAGCCAGGGGAGAATCACTGAAGCTTTCTTT.

This clonotype was seen a handful of times. V and J are TRBV3-1 and TRBJ1-3; D gene ambiguous. This CDR3 is 14 amino acids long. V shed 3 bases and J shed 2 bases, with 8 bases lying between them. Germline assignment: CDR1 LGHDT and CDR2 YNNKEL (reference sequence). This CDR3 is CASSHPMPGNTIYF. DNA for the CDR3: TGTGCCAGCAGCCACCCCATGCCTGGAAACACCATATATTTT.

The table lists this clonotype with many counts. J is TRBJ1-2 and V is TRBV28; D unresolved. CDR3 length equals 15 residues. With 6 bases removed from V and 4 bases from J, the gap between germline ends came to 18 bases. Germline values: CDR1 MDHEN, CDR2 SYDVKM. CDR3 sequence reads: CASSSAGRPPYGYTF. The CDR3 region has the DNA TGTGCCAGCAGCTCCGCGGGGAGGCCTCCCTATGGCTACACCTTC.

This clonotype has a handful of counts. This sequence joins TRBV5-4 and TRBJ2-5, with D tentatively TRBD1 (6 bases). Germline V gene data show CDR1 as SGHNT and CDR2 as YYREEE (reference sequence). The CDR3 length is 14 residues. V dropped 4 bases and J dropped 6 bases, with 16 bases sitting between them. This CDR3 is CASSPPGTKQTQYF. CDR3 in DNA: TGTGCCAGCAGCCCCCCCGGGACAAAACAGACCCAGTACTTC.

This clonotype is a singleton in its sample. A much larger clone is a single base away; this may be a read error. The chain carries TRBV20-1 and TRBJ2-7, with 8 bases matching TRBD2. The CDR3 is 19 residues long. The germline V gene encodes CDR1 DFQATT and CDR2 SNEGSKA (reference sequence). The CDR3 bases are TGCTGTGCTTCGACCCCGGGAGGTGTGCGGGAGGCCTCTGCCTACGAGCAGTACTTC. Encoded protein: CCASTPGGVREASAYEQYF.

This clonotype was counted between two and nine times. V gene TRBV18 combines with J gene TRBJ1-5; no clear D gene. Trimming removed 2 bases at V and 3 bases at J, with 5 bases between. CDR1 and CDR2 from the germline V gene are KGHSH and LQKENI. This CDR3 is built from 13 residues. The CDR3 region is CASSPAHNQPQHF. For the CDR3, the DNA is TGTGCCAGCTCACCAGCCCACAATCAGCCCCAGCATTTT.

This clonotype was seen more than once but under ten times. The V and J genes are TRBV6-5 and TRBJ2-3; possible D gene TRBD1, 6 bases. Per germline, CDR1 MNHEY and CDR2 SVGAGI. The CDR3 length is 14 residues. V was trimmed by 4 bases and J by 5 bases, leaving 13 bases between them. The CDR3 protein is CASSLQGPGDTQYF. The CDR3 nucleotides read TGTGCCAGCAGTTTGCAGGGGCCGGGAGATACGCAGTATTTT.

This clonotype was seen only a few times. The rearrangement joins TRBV23-1 to TRBJ2-5; D is perhaps TRBD1 or TRBD2 (5 bases each). TRBV23-1 is placed among ORFs of uncertain function. The V and J ends lost 2 bases and 7 bases respectively, with 20 bases between them. This CDR3 region has 16 residues. CDR3 bases: TGCGCCAGCAGTCAAGATATTCCGGGACGCGGCCCGACCCAGTACTTC. Its translation is CASSQDIPGRGPTQYF.

In its sample, this clonotype was seen many times. This chain connects TRBV5-1 to TRBJ1-1; D gene unclear. V dropped 6 bases and J dropped 1 base, with 10 bases sitting between them. The CDR3 runs 13 residues. The germline CDR1 and CDR2 sequences are SGHRS and YFSETQ. The CDR3 DNA reads as TGCGCCAGCACTTTAGGAAGGAACACTGAAGCTTTCTTT. This codes for CASTLGRNTEAFF.

In this sample, this clonotype turned up a few times. The gene calls are TRBV10-3 and TRBJ2-2; D is perhaps TRBD2 (5 bases). Germline lookup yields CDR1 ENHRY and CDR2 SYGVKD. Trimming cost V 6 bases and J 7 bases, with 12 bases left between them. There are 13 residues in the CDR3. CDR3 nucleotide sequence: TGTGCCATCAGGGAACTAGTAAACGGGGAGCTGTTTTTT. Encoded protein: CAIRELVNGELFF.

This clonotype has only a few counts. V gene TRBV7-2 combines with J gene TRBJ2-7; the match to TRBD2 covers 13 bases. The CDR3 extends over 14 amino acids. With 4 bases clipped from V and 7 bases from J, the junction kept 4 bases outside the gene matches. Per the germline V gene, CDR1 is SGHTA and CDR2 is FQGNSA. The CDR3 coding sequence is TGTGCCAGCAGCTCGGGACTAGCGGGAATTGAGCAGTACTTC. As protein: CASSSGLAGIEQYF.

The table lists this clonotype with many counts. The chain links TRBV5-1 to TRBJ2-1; TRBD1 matches at 9 bases. This CDR3 has 14 residues. With 5 bases clipped from V and 8 bases from J, the junction kept 8 bases outside the gene matches. CDR1 is SGHRS and CDR2 is YFSETQ in the germline V gene. The CDR3 nucleotides read TGCGCCAGCAGGAAGGGGACAGGGACGCATGAGCAGTTCTTC. Protein sequence: CASRKGTGTHEQFF.

The chain uses TRBV12-3 or TRBV12-4 and TRBJ2-7, with 8 bases aligning to TRBD2. J lost 6 bases, V lost 6 bases, and 16 bases had no gene match. This CDR3 has 16 amino acids. CDR3 region: CASSLAGGVLSFEQYF. In DNA, the CDR3 is TGTGCCAGCAGCCTGGCGGGAGGAGTTCTGTCGTTCGAGCAGTACTTC.

There are many counts of this clonotype. CDR3 nucleotides: TGCGCCAGCAGCCAAGATATTGGCGGTCCCTACGAGCAGTACTTC. Protein: CASSQDIGGPYEQYF. The rearrangement uses TRBV4-3 and TRBJ2-7; D is ambiguous. Germline values: CDR1 LGHNA, CDR2 YSLEER. This CDR3 spans 15 amino acids. Deletions cut 0 bases from V and 2 bases from J, with 11 bases between.

This clonotype was detected only a few times. The chain links TRBV6-5 to TRBJ2-7; TRBD2 matches at 12 bases. Unmatched junction bases numbered 8, after V lost 4 bases and J lost 4 bases. The CDR3 totals 16 residues. Per the germline V gene, CDR1 is MNHEY and CDR2 is SVGAGI. Written as DNA, the CDR3 is TGTGCCAGCAGTTCAGGACTAGCGGGAATGGTATACGAGCAGTACTTC. The encoded protein is CASSSGLAGMVYEQYF.